These T cell receptor beta chains were read from a single sample in a study of blood T cell repertoires in COVID-19. Clones were read by immunoSEQ multiplex PCR, and TCRdb kept only the in-frame ones, dropping some. The table includes 90,000 to 100,000 clones, about 85% detected once. The sample comprised peripheral blood. These receptors were collected from a human donor in a cohort sampled during active COVID-19. Each CDR3 is given with its conserved first and last residue. A D gene is named only where the DNA matches it firmly. Rows give clone size only sometimes, using once, few, many, or a class for an expanded clone.

D | J | size | V | CDR3 | DNA
. | TRBJ1-6 | . | TRBV5-1 | CASSLTSGGRNSPLHF | TGCGCCAGCAGCTTGACAAGCGGGGGGCGAAATTCACCCCTCCACTTT
. | TRBJ1-2 | . | TRBV6-5 | CASSTGYGYTF | TGTGCCAGCAGTACAGGGTATGGCTACACCTTC
TRBD2 | TRBJ2-5 | . | TRBV9 | CASLDTRSGGGETQYF | TGTGCCAGCCTCGATACAAGGAGCGGGGGAGGAGAGACCCAGTACTTC
. | TRBJ1-6 | once | TRBV9 | CASSVARSNSPLHF | TGTGCCAGCAGCGTAGCTCGCAGTAATTCACCCCTCCACTTT
. | TRBJ2-5 | . | TRBV4-2 | CASSHRDDGWETQYF | TGTGCCAGCAGCCACAGGGATGACGGGTGGGAGACCCAGTACTTC
TRBD2 | TRBJ2-3 | . | TRBV7-3 | CASSPLSGKTDTQYF | TGTGCCAGCAGCCCACTCAGCGGGAAAACAGATACGCAGTATTTT
TRBD2 | TRBJ2-1 | . | TRBV7-8 | CASSRTSGTLRNEQFF | TGTGCCAGCAGCCGGACTAGCGGGACCCTTCGCAATGAGCAGTTCTTC
TRBD1 | TRBJ2-7 | . | TRBV7-3 | CASSYARDRVGEQYF | TGTGCCAGCAGCTACGCCCGGGACAGGGTAGGCGAGCAGTACTTC
. | TRBJ2-5 | once | TRBV4-2 | CASSQEAGSTPQYF | TGTGCCAGCAGCCAAGAGGCGGGAAGCACGCCCCAGTACTTC
TRBD1 | TRBJ2-1 | . | TRBV6-5 | CASPPWDRVIDEQFF | TGTGCCAGCCCCCCTTGGGACAGGGTTATCGATGAGCAGTTCTTC
. | TRBJ2-3 | . | TRBV15 | CATSGHTDTQYF | TGTGCCACCAGCGGACACACAGATACGCAGTATTTT
TRBD1 | TRBJ2-3 | . | TRBV11-2 | CASSFRGHRGDTQYF | TGTGCCAGCAGCTTCAGGGGGCACAGGGGAGATACGCAGTATTTT
TRBD2 | TRBJ2-3 | . | TRBV30 | CAWGSAGGQDTQYF | TGTGCCTGGGGGTCGGCGGGGGGGCAGGATACGCAGTATTTT
TRBD1 | TRBJ2-7 | . | TRBV7-9 | CASEGGEGYEQYF | TGTGCCAGCGAAGGGGGCGAGGGATACGAGCAGTACTTC
TRBD1 | TRBJ1-1 | . | TRBV11-1 | CASSHDRGNTEAFF | TGTGCCAGCAGCCACGACAGGGGCAACACTGAAGCTTTCTTT
. | TRBJ1-3 | . | TRBV29-1 | CSVHRLDSGNTIYF | TGCAGCGTTCACAGGCTCGACTCTGGAAACACCATATATTTT
TRBD2 | TRBJ2-7 | . | TRBV7-2 | CASSLMASGSSSYEQYF | TGTGCCAGCAGCCTGATGGCTAGCGGGTCGAGCTCCTACGAGCAGTACTTC
. | TRBJ1-2 | . | TRBV4-2 | CASSQGQGLDYGYTF | TGTGCCAGCAGCCAAGGGCAGGGGCTGGACTATGGCTACACCTTC
. | TRBJ1-2 | . | TRBV2 | CASSETGFYGYTF | TGTGCCAGCAGTGAGACAGGATTCTATGGCTACACCTTC
. | TRBJ2-1 | once | TRBV6-5 | CASSLAQGNEQFF | TGTGCCAGCAGTCTCGCTCAGGGTAATGAGCAGTTCTTC
. | TRBJ1-5 | . | TRBV27 | CASSLFPLQGDQPQHF | TGTGCCAGCAGTTTATTTCCCCTACAGGGCGATCAGCCCCAGCATTTT
TRBD1 | TRBJ2-7 | . | TRBV2 | CACSSPGTVSSYEQYF | TGTGCCTGCTCTTCTCCCGGGACAGTGAGCTCCTACGAGCAGTACTTC
. | TRBJ1-2 | . | TRBV28 | CASTLGGGRGYTF | TGTGCCAGCACCCTAGGGGGGGGACGGGGCTACACCTTC
TRBD2 | TRBJ2-1 | . | TRBV11-1 | CASSLSGGDVAQQFF | TGTGCCAGCAGCTTATCGGGGGGGGACGTGGCCCAGCAGTTCTTC
. | TRBJ2-2 | . | TRBV5-1 | CASSLIHSNTGELFF | TGCGCCAGCAGCTTGATCCATTCGAACACCGGGGAGCTGTTTTTT
. | TRBJ1-6 | . | TRBV11-3 | CASSFRTGAPLHF | TGTGCCAGCAGCTTTCGGACCGGGGCACCCCTCCACTTT
. | TRBJ2-3 | . | TRBV29-1 | CSVTKGVGTDTQYF | TGCAGCGTTACGAAGGGGGTCGGAACAGATACGCAGTATTTT
. | TRBJ2-7 | . | TRBV3-1/TRBV3-2 | CASSPYEQYF | TGTGCCAGCTCTCCTTACGAGCAGTACTTC
. | TRBJ2-1 | . | TRBV3-1/TRBV3-2 | CASSQVNNEQFF | TGTGCCAGCAGCCAAGTAAACAATGAGCAGTTCTTC
. | TRBJ2-3 | . | TRBV25-1 | CASSEFGGGHYTDTQYF | TGTGCCAGCAGTGAGTTTGGCGGGGGCCACTACACAGATACGCAGTATTTT